The 8 T cell receptor beta chains below all came from one sample that was sequenced in a study of cytomegalovirus exposure and HLA in healthy donors. The PCR employed 60 Vbeta primers together with 13 Jbeta primers. Measured with immunoSEQ multiplex PCR; TCRdb has only the in-frame clones, and not every one. The sample consists of under 130,000 clones, approximately 69% of them appearing once. Material for sequencing was PBMCs. Source of these receptors: a man aged 25 to 45 in good health and CMV-seronegative.

CDR3 sequence reads: CASSLRGRDEQYF. CDR3 in DNA: TGTGCCAGCAGCTTACGCGGGAGAGACGAGCAGTACTTC. The chain links TRBV7-2 to TRBJ2-7; 7 bases match TRBD2. Losses at the gene ends were 2 bases for V and 5 bases for J; bases not matched to a gene: 3. The V gene's germline CDR1 is SGHTA and CDR2 FQGNSA. The CDR3 runs 13 residues.

This sequence joins TRBV7-6 and TRBJ2-7; 9 bases align to TRBD1. With 0 bases clipped from V and 5 bases from J, the junction kept 14 bases outside the gene matches. Germline CDR1 SGHVS, CDR2 FNYEAQ. The length of the CDR3 is 18 residues. The CDR3 here is CASSLAPYQTGGSHEQYF. CDR3 in DNA: TGTGCCAGCAGCTTAGCTCCATACCAGACAGGGGGGTCCCACGAGCAGTACTTC.

This clone came up a few times. Compared with germline, one end of the junction differs, possibly owing to a read error. The rearrangement links TRBV7-9 to TRBJ2-7; the D gene is possibly TRBD1 (6 bases). Germline-derived CDR1 and CDR2 are SEHNR and FQNEAQ (reference sequence). The CDR3 length is 18 residues. CDR3 coding DNA: TGTTCCAGCAGCCGATTCCTTCTGCAGGGCAGGGGCTCCTACGAGCAGTACTTC. This codes for CSSSRFLLQGRGSYEQYF. Looking up the rest from reference TRBV7-9 and TRBJ2-7 gives the full variable domain: DTGVSQNPRHKITKRGQNVTFRCDPISEHNRLYWYRQTLGQGPEFLTYFQNEAQLEKSRLLSDRFSAERPKGSFSTLEIQRTEQGDSAMYLCSSSRFLLQGRGSYEQYFGPGTRLTVT.

CDR3 region: CASSPETNLNEKLFF. CDR3 coding DNA: TGTGCCAGCAGCCCAGAGACTAACCTAAATGAAAAACTGTTTTTT. The chain recombines TRBV2 with TRBJ1-4; D remains ambiguous. Germline assignment: CDR1 SNHLY and CDR2 FYNNEI. Trimming took off 6 bases at V and 5 bases at J, with 16 bases between the two ends. This CDR3 region has 15 residues.

The CDR3 nucleotides are TGTGCCTGGAGATTGGGGGGAGCACACAATGAGCAGTTCTTC. Translated, it gives CAWRLGGAHNEQFF. The chain uses TRBV30 and TRBJ2-1, with a tentative D call TRBD2 (6 bases). Germline-derived CDR1 and CDR2 are GTSNPN and SVGIG (reference sequence). The CDR3 consists of 14 residues. V was clipped by 3 bases and J by 5 bases, with 14 bases between them.

This clone was picked up a small number of times. The junction and the germline gene differ at one end; a read error may be behind it. The chain uses TRBV27 and TRBJ1-1; no firm D call. The length of the CDR3 is 12 residues. Germline CDR1 and CDR2: MNHEY and SMNVEV (reference sequence). The CDR3: CASSLTGNSWSF. In DNA form, the CDR3 reads TGTGCCAGCAGTTTAACCGGTAACAGCTGGTCATTT.

This chain uses TRBV27 with TRBJ2-5, with 7 bases that match TRBD2. V lost 5 bases and J lost 6; bases outside the gene matches: 6. The germline V gene has CDR1 MNHEY and CDR2 SMNVEV (reference sequence). This CDR3 comprises 13 residues. Here the CDR3 reads CASSPQRGKTQYF. CDR3 bases: TGTGCCAGCAGTCCCCAGCGGGGAAAGACCCAGTACTTC.

The rearrangement links TRBV5-1 to TRBJ2-1; the D gene is possibly TRBD1 (5 bases). V gave up 0 bases and J gave up 8 bases, with 12 bases separating them. Looked up from germline, CDR1 is SGHRS and CDR2 is YFSETQ. The CDR3 contains 14 residues. The CDR3 sequence is CASSLVPGKYEQFF. Here the CDR3 DNA reads TGCGCCAGCAGCTTGGTTCCAGGGAAGTATGAGCAGTTCTTC.